One and the same sample provided the 32 T cell receptor beta chains below, sequenced in a study of siplizumab effects on memory and regulatory T cells (dated by TCRdb to between 2017 and 2020). Receptors were amplified or captured by the immunoSEQ multiplex PCR assay. As stored in TCRdb, this immuneACCESS dataset retains in-frame rearrangements with V and J assigned. A fraction of the clones does not appear; measured against another copy, unresolved V genes explain less than half of the discrepancy, and the remainder lacks a known reason. The sample profile shows about 50,000 clones; 93% of them were found once. The ten largest clones add up to roughly 15% of the sample. Sample: CD8+ T cells sorted from blood. The receptor source for this set is a human donor in good health.

The chain joins TRBV5-8 to TRBJ1-1; no reliable D call. Trimming removed 9 bases at V and 6 bases at J, with 9 bases between. The V gene's germline CDR1 is SGHTS and CDR2 YDEGEE. The CDR3 loop spans 10 amino acids. CDR3 DNA sequence: TGTGCCACCTCAAACGCTGAAGCTTTCTTT. This encodes CATSNAEAFF.

This clone was detected once. The rearrangement joins TRBV11-2 to TRBJ2-1; tentatively, D is TRBD1 (6 bases). Trimming pared 5 bases from V and 8 bases from J, leaving 19 bases between. Germline CDR1 and CDR2: SGHAT and FQNNGV. This CDR3 spans 15 amino acids. CDR3 in DNA: TGTGCCAGCAGCCAAGGGCAAAGGGGGTTAGATGAGCAGTTCTTC. As protein: CASSQGQRGLDEQFF.

The chain carries TRBV11-2 and TRBJ1-2, with D hard to call. With 5 bases removed from V and 6 bases from J, the gap between germline ends came to 13 bases. CDR3 length: 13 residues. CDR1 is SGHAT and CDR2 is FQNNGV in the germline V gene. CDR3 region: CASSAHVEDGYTF. The DNA of the CDR3 is TGTGCCAGCAGCGCCCATGTAGAGGATGGCTACACCTTC.

This chain uses TRBV10-3 with TRBJ1-5; 8 bases are shared with TRBD1. Germline CDR1 and CDR2: ENHRY and SYGVKD. The CDR3 sequence is 14 residues long. V was pared by 3 bases and J by 11 bases, with 9 bases of the junction left unmatched. CDR3: CAISEGQGGSAQHF. CDR3 coding DNA: TGTGCCATCAGTGAAGGACAGGGTGGGAGCGCCCAGCATTTT.

The chain couples TRBV27 to TRBJ2-1, with a weak D call TRBD2 (6 bases). In germline, CDR1 is MNHEY, CDR2 SMNVEV (reference sequence). The CDR3 spans 14 residues. V was shortened by 8 bases and J by 0 bases, with 11 bases between the two germline ends. The DNA for the CDR3 is TGTGCCAGCGCGAAGGGAGGCTCCTACAATGAGCAGTTCTTC. Amino acid sequence: CASAKGGSYNEQFF.

This chain joins TRBV28 and TRBJ2-7; D is undetermined. The germline CDR1 and CDR2 sequences are MDHEN and SYDVKM. The V end was cut by 4 bases, the J end by 1 base, with 14 bases between. This CDR3 has 15 residues. This chain's CDR3 is CASSSYQAQSYEQYF. The CDR3 DNA reads as TGTGCCAGCAGTTCCTACCAGGCACAGTCCTACGAGCAGTACTTC.

This clone has just one count. The chain employs TRBV11-2 and TRBJ2-7; 9 bases line up with TRBD2. The trim removed 2 bases at V and 2 bases at J, leaving 4 bases unmatched. CDR3 length equals 15 residues. Germline V CDR1 and CDR2: SGHAT, FQNNGV. The DNA for the CDR3 is TGTGCCAGCAGCTTATGGACTAGCGCGACCTACGAGCAGTACTTC. This gives the protein CASSLWTSATYEQYF.

The J gene is TRBJ1-3, the V gene TRBV4-1, with D unclear. CDR1 is MGHRA, CDR2 YSYEKL, per germline. Trimming took off 2 bases at V and 0 bases at J, with 8 bases between the two ends. The CDR3 is made up of 15 amino acids. The CDR3 region is CASSQILGSGNTIYF. The CDR3 coding sequence is TGCGCCAGCAGCCAAATCCTGGGCTCTGGAAACACCATATATTTT.

The rearrangement uses TRBV29-1 and TRBJ1-1, with 7 bases matching TRBD1. The junction had 7 bases not matched to a gene; V was cut back by 3 bases and J by 6 bases. This CDR3 has 13 amino acids. Germline CDR1 reads SQVTM; CDR2 reads ANQGSEA. The CDR3 here is CSVDQGVKSEAFF. DNA for the CDR3: TGCAGCGTTGACCAGGGGGTAAAGTCTGAAGCTTTCTTT.

The chain recombines TRBV28 with TRBJ2-3, with 14 bases matching TRBD2. The CDR3 is 18 residues long. The V and J ends lost 4 bases and 4 bases, in that order; junction bases with no gene match: 10. Germline CDR1 reads MDHEN; CDR2 reads SYDVKM. DNA of the CDR3: TGTGCCAGCAGTTCCGAGGGACTAGCGGGAGACATGCCAGATACGCAGTATTTT. It translates to CASSSEGLAGDMPDTQYF.

The rearrangement joins TRBV27 to TRBJ1-6, with D unresolved. Trimming left V 5 bases short and J 7 bases short, with 18 bases between. The CDR3 has 16 residues. Germline CDR1 is MNHEY and CDR2 is SMNVEV (reference sequence). The CDR3 reads CASSLMGIGKNSPLHF. The CDR3 nucleotides read TGTGCCAGCAGTCTTATGGGTATTGGAAAAAATTCACCCCTCCACTTT.

By share, this clone counts as medium-sized. V and J are TRBV11-2 and TRBJ2-3; 9 bases agree with TRBD1. The germline V gene encodes CDR1 SGHAT and CDR2 FQNNGV. V shed 1 base and J 2 bases; nucleotides not matched to a gene: 4. CDR3 length: 16 amino acids. CDR3 region: CASSLGGTGFTDTQYF. The DNA for the CDR3 is TGTGCCAGCAGCTTAGGCGGGACAGGGTTCACAGATACGCAGTATTTT.

Only one count was recorded for this clone. The chain has TRBV7-9 and TRBJ2-3, with 11 bases lining up with TRBD2. Per the germline V gene, CDR1 is SEHNR and CDR2 is FQNEAQ (reference sequence). With V trimmed by 4 bases and J by 4 bases, 7 bases remained unmatched. The CDR3 consists of 16 residues. The CDR3 nucleotides read TGTGCCAGCAGCTCGCAACTAGCGGGAGCTCCAGATACGCAGTATTTT. Its protein is CASSSQLAGAPDTQYF.

The chain employs TRBV28 and TRBJ2-3, with unresolved D. Germline V gives CDR1 MDHEN, CDR2 SYDVKM. This CDR3 has 11 residues. Deletions cut 5 bases from V and 3 bases from J, with 3 bases between. The CDR3, as DNA: TGTGCCAGCAGTAGAACAGATACGCAGTATTTT. Translating it yields CASSRTDTQYF. The whole variable domain, remainder taken from reference TRBV28 and TRBJ2-3, is DVKVTQSSRYLVKRTGEKVFLECVQDMDHENMFWYRQDPGLGLRLIYFSYDVKMKEKGDIPEGYSVSREKKERFSLILESASTNQTSMYLCASSRTDTQYFGPGTRLTVL.

The rearrangement joins TRBV10-1 to TRBJ2-7, with D unresolved. With 8 bases removed from V and 0 bases from J, the gap between germline ends came to 11 bases. Germline V CDR1 and CDR2: WNHNN, SYGVQD (reference sequence). There are 13 residues in the CDR3. The CDR3 region is CASSVGSSYEQYF. Here the CDR3 DNA reads TGCGCCAGCTCCGTGGGATCCTCCTACGAGCAGTACTTC.

The chain has TRBV27 and TRBJ1-1; 8 positions agree with TRBD1. Unmatched junction bases numbered 10, after V lost 2 bases and J lost 2 bases. CDR1 is MNHEY, CDR2 SMNVEV, per germline (reference sequence). The CDR3 is made up of 17 amino acids. The DNA of the CDR3 is TGTGCCAGCAGTTTACTTACTGGACAGGGTAGAAACACTGAAGCTTTCTTT. Residues: CASSLLTGQGRNTEAFF.

The V call is TRBV5-6, the J call TRBJ2-7, with TRBD1 as a possible D gene (5 bases). The CDR3 loop spans 13 amino acids. The germline V gene has CDR1 SGHDT and CDR2 YYEEEE. V was cut by 4 bases and J by 4 bases, with 12 bases left in between. The CDR3: CASSQGHLYEQYF. DNA for the CDR3: TGTGCCAGCAGCCAAGGACACCTTTACGAGCAGTACTTC.

The rearrangement uses TRBV9 and TRBJ2-7; 7 nucleotides agree with TRBD2. V trimming: 4 bases; J trimming: 3 bases; junction bases outside the gene matches: 10. CDR3 size: 15 residues. Germline assignment: CDR1 SGDLS and CDR2 YYNGEE. The CDR3 DNA reads as TGTGCCAGCAGCCCCCAGGGCGGGGGACTCTACGAGCAGTACTTC. Translation: CASSPQGGGLYEQYF.

This clone was counted a single time. The genes are TRBV5-5 and TRBJ2-1, with D possibly matching TRBD2 (6 bases). CDR3 size: 18 residues. Trimming stripped 1 base from V and 0 bases from J, with 17 bases between. Looked up from germline, CDR1 is SGHKS and CDR2 is YYEKEE (reference sequence). The CDR3 protein is CASSLRGSPLSSYNEQFF. The DNA for the CDR3 is TGTGCCAGCAGCTTGCGGGGGTCACCCCTAAGCTCCTACAATGAGCAGTTCTTC.

The chain uses TRBV4-2 and TRBJ1-2; the D is unclear. Germline V gives CDR1 LGHNA, CDR2 YNFKEQ. V was shortened by 0 bases and J by 8 bases, with 16 bases between the two germline ends. The CDR3 has 15 amino acids. The CDR3 nucleotides read TGTGCCAGCAGCCAAGATCCCATTCCTTTTGGGGGCTACACCTTC. Translating gives CASSQDPIPFGGYTF.

This clone has just one count. V usage is TRBV7-9 and J usage is TRBJ2-5; 8 bases are a match to TRBD1. CDR3 length equals 12 residues. V shed 11 bases, J shed 5 bases, and the junction held 7 bases outside the gene matches. Per germline, CDR1 SEHNR and CDR2 FQNEAQ (reference sequence). The CDR3 here is CALQGDLETQYF. CDR3 coding DNA: TGTGCCCTACAGGGGGACTTGGAGACCCAGTACTTC.

V usage is TRBV5-1 and J usage is TRBJ2-7, with 9 bases fitting TRBD2. Germline V gene sequence: CDR1 SGHRS, CDR2 YFSETQ. The CDR3 is 14 amino acids. J gave up 4 bases and V 3 bases, and 5 bases lay outside the gene matches. CDR3: CASSSQTSGYEQYF. The CDR3 DNA follows: TGCGCCAGCAGCTCTCAGACTAGCGGATACGAGCAGTACTTC.

This sequence joins TRBV7-9 and TRBJ2-7, with D perhaps given as TRBD1 or TRBD2 (5 bases each). Trimming took 0 bases from V and 1 from J, leaving 10 bases between them. Germline lookup yields CDR1 SEHNR and CDR2 FQNEAQ (reference sequence). This CDR3 is 15 amino acids long. CDR3 sequence reads: CASSLAPWGSYEQYF. CDR3 DNA sequence: TGTGCCAGCAGCTTAGCGCCTTGGGGGTCCTACGAGCAGTACTTC.

This clone was counted only a few times. The chain carries TRBV19 and TRBJ2-3, with 12 bases fitting TRBD2. The CDR3 length is 16 residues. The germline V gene has CDR1 LNHDA and CDR2 SQIVND (reference sequence). Losses at the gene ends were 4 bases for V and 6 bases for J; bases not matched to a gene: 8. The CDR3 spells CASSNHRTSGMDTQYF. In DNA, the CDR3 is TGTGCCAGTAGTAATCATAGGACTAGCGGGATGGATACGCAGTATTTT.

J is TRBJ1-5 and V is TRBV12-5; TRBD1 might be the D (5 bases). The germline V gene encodes CDR1 LGHNT and CDR2 FRNRAP. V lost 3 bases and J lost 4, with 7 bases in between. CDR3 length: 13 amino acids. DNA of the CDR3: TGTGCTAGTGGTTTTGGGGGGAATCAGCCCCAGCATTTT. Its protein is CASGFGGNQPQHF.

The chain has TRBV7-6 and TRBJ2-7, with 8 bases lining up with TRBD2. The V and J ends lost 1 base and 6 bases, in that order; junction bases with no gene match: 5. The germline gives CDR1 SGHVS, CDR2 FNYEAQ. This CDR3 comprises 14 residues. The CDR3 sequence: CASSLEAGVSEQYF. As DNA, the CDR3 is TGTGCCAGCAGCTTAGAAGCGGGAGTCTCCGAGCAGTACTTC.

The chain has TRBV6-5 and TRBJ1-5; D is ambiguous. Trimming removed 6 bases from V and 3 bases from J, with 6 bases in between. The V gene's germline CDR1 is MNHEY and CDR2 SVGAGI. The CDR3 runs 12 residues. In nucleotides, the CDR3 is TGTGCCAGCAGGGATATCAATCAGCCCCAGCATTTT. Translating it yields CASRDINQPQHF.

The V gene is TRBV6-5, the J gene TRBJ2-7; tentatively, D is TRBD2 (6 bases). The V end lost 0 bases, the J end lost 6 bases, and 15 bases lay between the germline ends. The CDR3 is 15 residues long. Germline V gene data show CDR1 as MNHEY and CDR2 as SVGAGI. The CDR3 sequence is CASSYSRHDGGEQYF. The CDR3 DNA reads TGTGCCAGCAGTTACTCGAGGCACGACGGGGGCGAGCAGTACTTC.

The rearrangement joins TRBV6-4 to TRBJ2-3, with D unclear. V gave up 3 bases and J gave up 0 bases, with 4 bases separating them. This CDR3 comprises 13 residues. The germline V gene encodes CDR1 MRHNA and CDR2 SNTAGT. CDR3 amino acids: CASSEGSTDTQYF. The CDR3, as DNA: TGTGCCAGCAGTGAAGGGAGCACAGATACGCAGTATTTT.

This sequence joins TRBV9 and TRBJ2-7; D could derive from TRBD1 or TRBD2 (5 bases each). V was trimmed by 4 bases and J by 2 bases, leaving 16 bases between them. The CDR3 extends over 15 amino acids. Germline assignment: CDR1 SGDLS and CDR2 YYNGEE. CDR3 sequence reads: CASSNPGTGTYEQYF. The CDR3 DNA reads as TGTGCCAGCAGCAACCCCGGGACGGGGACCTACGAGCAGTACTTC.

The chain joins TRBV15 to TRBJ1-4; D perhaps matches TRBD1 (6 bases). The V gene's germline CDR1 is LNHNV and CDR2 YYDKDF (reference sequence). Trimming took off 6 bases at V and 13 bases at J, with 18 bases between the two ends. The CDR3 runs to 13 residues. CDR3 sequence reads: CATRNLQGVGLFF. The CDR3 DNA reads as TGTGCCACCAGAAACCTACAGGGAGTAGGACTGTTTTTT.

This chain connects TRBV7-7 to TRBJ2-7; 10 nucleotides align to TRBD2. Germline-derived CDR1 and CDR2 are SSHAT and FNYEAQ (reference sequence). The V gene end was trimmed by 5 bases and the J gene end by 1 base; junction bases not matched to a gene: 5. CDR3 size: 15 residues. CDR3 in amino acids: CASSVASGSSYEQYF. The CDR3 coding sequence is TGTGCCAGCAGCGTTGCTAGCGGGAGTTCCTACGAGCAGTACTTC.